This TCR beta chain was observed in a study of tumor and adjacent non-tumor tissue in lung cancer. Study at large: The patients, 10 men and about five women, were roughly 30 to 80 with stage I to III disease.

This sample's RNA came from whole unsorted tissue. The length of the CDR3 is 14 residues. The ends were cut back, 0 bases at V and 6 bases at J, with 9 bases in the middle. Looked up from germline, CDR1 is SEHNR and CDR2 is FQNEAQ (reference sequence). This clonotype has a handful of counts. Three rounds of nested PCR, following a modified ARM-PCR protocol, produced the TCRbeta library. TCRdb recomputed calls from the multiplex PCR reads with MiXCR, one row per CDR3 protein. The sample lists some 100,000 distinct CDR3 sequences; about 75% were seen once. The receptor comes from a woman aged 55-69 years with non-small cell lung cancer. The chain has TRBV7-9 and TRBJ2-1; D is unresolved. Sequenced input: lung tumor tissue. CDR3 bases: TGTGCCAGCAGCTTAGCGATAGTATCCAATGAGCAGTTCTTC. As protein: CASSLAIVSNEQFF. Full variable domain (rest looked up from reference TRBV7-9 and TRBJ2-1): DTGVSQNPRHKITKRGQNVTFRCDPISEHNRLYWYRQTLGQGPEFLTYFQNEAQLEKSRLLSDRFSAERPKGSFSTLEIQRTEQGDSAMYLCASSLAIVSNEQFFGPGTRLTVL.